One T cell receptor (beta chain) is described in this entry. There are many counts of this clonotype. The target of this receptor is not known. Nothing much larger sits one base from this clone, and base qualities are not available. To demonstrate the VDJtools post-analysis software, TCR beta repertoires were profiled from the peripheral blood of some 12 young patients with multiple sclerosis. The patients with multiple sclerosis were children and adolescents between roughly 6 and 17 years of age. The data are from a study of post-analysis software for immune sequencing data (dated by TCRdb to the mid-2010s). Describing the broader study: Recorded disease courses included relapsing-remitting, secondary progressive and progressive-relapsing multiple sclerosis, with some patients lacking subtype annotation. Patient repertoires were compared against about twelve previously published healthy control repertoires from donors aged about 6 to 27 years. A subset of samples was prepared in parallel using single-end sample barcoding, then pooled and co-amplified after Illumina adapter ligation.

Libraries were constructed by PCR. Reads for this sample came from an Illumina HiSeq 2500. To reduce PCR and sequencing biases, unique molecular identifiers were incorporated into the TCR beta cDNA libraries. About 500,000 cDNA molecules were obtained for every 1 to 10 million input T cells, so each molecule roughly corresponded to one T cell. Patient libraries were prepared and sequenced with the same protocol used for the earlier healthy control dataset. Within a given batch, samples were prepared together, multiplexed and sequenced on the same HiSeq lane. As for the original processing: Raw barcoded reads were processed with MIGEC, and single-read molecular identifier groups were discarded before consensus assembly and CDR3 extraction. Clonotype tables were post-analysed with VDJtools, and diversity was normalized by down-sampling all datasets to the smallest sample size. Repertoire overlap clustering matched CDR3 amino acid but not nucleotide sequences to correct batch-related cross-sample contamination. The public reads were reprocessed in TCRdb via fastp at Q25 and MiXCR, keeping in-frame beta chains. Under each unique CDR3 protein, matching rows form one entry showing the most common genes and DNA. In this record, the V and J calls reflect TCRdb's handling and not the investigators' own analysis. This sample lists roughly 600,000 distinct CDR3 sequences; around 40% were detected once. 1.7% of the sample is held by the ten biggest clonotypes.

On the study overall, not on this receptor specifically: Direct clustering with F measure showed strong co-clustering of samples prepared in the same batch, prompting a batch-effect correction. The multiple sclerosis patient group was slightly younger than the control group. Compared with controls, multiple sclerosis patients had significantly lower normalized Chao1 diversity, a finding suggesting substantial peripheral T-cell clonal expansion.

The sequence came from a girl between 5 and 17 years old with multiple sclerosis. The source material was blood.

The CDR3 region has the sequence CASSLALGNEQFF. The nucleotide sequence reads TGCGCCAGCAGCTTGGCGCTTGGGAATGAGCAGTTCTTC. This chain joins TRBV5-1 to TRBJ2-1, with the D gene not clear enough to name. The CDR3 measures 13 amino acids from cysteine to phenylalanine. The entry retains the CDR3 DNA only, 39 bases that are in frame from base 1. Trimming removed 0 bases from V and 7 bases from J, leaving 8 bases between the germline ends. CDR1 SGHRS and CDR2 YFSETQ were looked up in the germline V gene. The variable domain in full, with residues beyond the CDR3 obtained from the reference TRBV5-1 and TRBJ2-1 genes, is KAGVTQTPRYLIKTRGQQVTLSCSPISGHRSVSWYQQTPGQGLQFLFEYFSETQRNKGNFPGRFSGRQFSNSRSEMNVSTLELGDSALYLCASSLALGNEQFFGPGTRLTVL.